The rows below give T cell receptor beta chains drawn from one sample of a study of siplizumab effects on memory and regulatory T cells. Profiling relied on immunoSEQ multiplex PCR, and the TCRdb table lists in-frame clones only, not all of them. The repertoire has 85,000 to 95,000 clones, 85% to 95% of them found once; the top ten carry roughly 0.3%. Source material: non-Treg CD4+ T cells sorted from blood. These TCRs come from a human donor in good health. CDR3s include the opening cysteine and the closing phenylalanine or tryptophan. Each record gives: J gene, clone size, D gene, V gene, CDR3 DNA, CDR3 protein. The D gene is left open where the match is weak. Clone size is shown for a subset of rows, as once, few, many or a class of expanded clone.

TRBJ1-1,-,-,TRBV30,TGTGCCTCACTCCGGGGGGGAGTTGAAGCTTTCTTT,CASLRGGVEAFF
TRBJ2-1,-,-,TRBV9,TGTGCCAGCAGCCCCCGTCTAGCGAGCTCCTACAATGAGCAGTTCTTC,CASSPRLASSYNEQFF
TRBJ1-1,-,TRBD1,TRBV5-6,TGTGCCAGCGAACCCGGGACAGGGGCTGAAGCTTTCTTT,CASEPGTGAEAFF
TRBJ1-4,-,-,TRBV7-9,TGTGCCAGCAGCCAAGCCAAATGGGGGGACCGTAATGAAAAACTGTTTTTT,CASSQAKWGDRNEKLFF
TRBJ1-1,once,-,TRBV18,TGTGCCAGCTCTCGGGGGGCAGGGATGAACACTGAAGCTTTCTTT,CASSRGAGMNTEAFF
TRBJ2-3,-,-,TRBV5-4,TGTGCCAGCAGCTCCTTAGGTCTAGCGCTTCCAAGCACAGATACGCAGTATTTT,CASSSLGLALPSTDTQYF
TRBJ1-1,-,-,TRBV30,TGTGCCGGTGTTAAGGCGGGGGTGAACACTGAAGCTTTCTTT,CAGVKAGVNTEAFF
TRBJ2-7,-,-,TRBV5-8,TGTGCCAGCAGCCCCCCAGTGGGGGGCTCCCACGAGCAGTACTTC,CASSPPVGGSHEQYF
TRBJ1-1,-,-,TRBV28,TGTGCCAGCAGTTTTTATAAGGGGAGGTACACTGAAGCTTTCTTT,CASSFYKGRYTEAFF
TRBJ1-2,-,-,TRBV5-6,TGTGCCAGCAGCTTACAGAACTATGGCTACACCTTC,CASSLQNYGYTF
TRBJ1-3,once,-,TRBV15,TGTGCCACCAGCTCGCGTGAGATGAGAAGTCCTGGAAACACCATATATTTT,CATSSREMRSPGNTIYF
TRBJ1-5,-,TRBD1,TRBV15,TGTGCCACCAGCAGAGATCCGGGACAGGGGTTGGGGCAGCCCCAGCATTTT,CATSRDPGQGLGQPQHF
TRBJ2-7,-,-,TRBV2,TGTGCCAGCATGCCGGGACAATATTACGAGCAGTACTTC,CASMPGQYYEQYF
TRBJ1-4,-,-,TRBV13,TGTGCCAGCAGCTTAGGCAGGGTCGCTAATGAAAAACTGTTTTTT,CASSLGRVANEKLFF
TRBJ2-7,-,TRBD2,TRBV6-6,TGTGCCAGCAGTCAAACCCGACTAGCGGGAGGTTACGAGCAGTACTTC,CASSQTRLAGGYEQYF
TRBJ2-3,-,-,TRBV9,TGTGCCAGCAGCGGGGCGGGAGATACGCAGTATTTT,CASSGAGDTQYF
TRBJ2-5,-,TRBD2,TRBV10-2,TGCGCCAGCAGTGAGCCAAGACTAGCTGCTGAGCGGGAGACCCAGTACTTC,CASSEPRLAAERETQYF
TRBJ2-1,-,TRBD1,TRBV4-1,TGCGCCAGCAGCCAAGGTGGGACAGGGGTCTACAATGAGCAGTTCTTC,CASSQGGTGVYNEQFF
TRBJ2-3,once,-,TRBV30,TGTGCGGTTTGGGGGATGGGGGATACGCAGTATTTT,CAVWGMGDTQYF
TRBJ1-1,-,-,TRBV10-2,TGCGCCAGCAGTGACTCCCTAAACACTGAAGCTTTCTTT,CASSDSLNTEAFF
TRBJ2-7,-,TRBD1,TRBV11-3,TGTGCCAGCAGCTTAGCGGGGACAGGGTATGACGAGCAGTACTTC,CASSLAGTGYDEQYF
TRBJ2-7,once,-,TRBV5-4,TGTGCCAGCAGCGCGGACCGGAGCTCCTACGAGCAGTACTTC,CASSADRSSYEQYF
TRBJ2-3,-,TRBD2,TRBV5-1,TGCGCCAGCAGCTTGCCTCCCCGGGAGGGCACAGATACGCAGTATTTT,CASSLPPREGTDTQYF
TRBJ1-2,-,TRBD1,TRBV29-1,TGCAGCGTTCATCAGGGGGGCTATGGCTACACCTTC,CSVHQGGYGYTF
TRBJ1-3,once,-,TRBV9,TGTGCCAGCAGCGTAGAACAGGCCAAGCCATTAAACACCATATATTTT,CASSVEQAKPLNTIYF
TRBJ1-1,-,TRBD1,TRBV19,TGTGCCAGTAGTATGGTGGACAGGGGACCGAACACTGAAGCTTTCTTT,CASSMVDRGPNTEAFF
TRBJ2-7,-,-,TRBV30,TGTGCCTGGAGGGAGGGGACACAGAGCTCCTACGAGCAGTACTTC,CAWREGTQSSYEQYF
TRBJ2-1,-,TRBD2,TRBV5-1,TGCGCCAGCAGCTTACCGGGACTAGCGATGGAGCAGTTCTTC,CASSLPGLAMEQFF
TRBJ1-4,few,-,TRBV7-9,TGTGCCAGCAGCTTAGCTTTCGGGGGTGAAAAACTGTTTTTT,CASSLAFGGEKLFF
TRBJ2-7,-,-,TRBV6-5,TGTGCCAGCAGTTACTCTCGGGACCCCTCCTACGAGCAGTACTTC,CASSYSRDPSYEQYF
TRBJ2-2,once,TRBD1,TRBV7-9,TGTGCCAGCAGCTTGGGACAGGTCACCGGGGAGCTGTTTTTT,CASSLGQVTGELFF